The rows below give T cell receptor beta chains drawn from one sample of a study of T cells after yellow fever vaccination. TCRdb re-derived calls from the 5' RACE reads in MiXCR, one entry per CDR3 protein. The data show some 560,000 distinct CDR3 sequences, roughly a sixth seen once. Sequencing was performed on PBMCs, taken 5 to 6 days after the first yellow fever vaccination. The receptor set was obtained from a man aged 18 to 35 who received the YFV17D yellow fever vaccine. The CDR3 runs from the conserved cysteine through the conserved F or W. Fields, in order: CDR3 length, D gene, J gene, clone size, V gene, CDR3 DNA, CDR3 protein. The D gene is left open where the match is weak. Only some rows state a clone size, as once, few, many or a class for expanded clones.

16 NA TRBJ2-4 few TRBV6-2/TRBV6-3 TGTGCCAGCAGAGACAAGGGGTCTGAAGCCAAAAACATTCAGTACTTC CASRDKGSEAKNIQYF
15 NA TRBJ2-1 many TRBV5-1 TGCGCCAGCACCCGAGGGACGGGGATATACAATGAGCAGTTCTTC CASTRGTGIYNEQFF
15 NA TRBJ2-3 few TRBV7-2 TGTGCCAGCAGCTACGCAGGGGAATGGGCAGATACGCAGTATTTT CASSYAGEWADTQYF
15 TRBD2 TRBJ2-1 NA TRBV28 TGTGCCGTCGCCAGCGGGGGGCTTACCTACAATGAGCAGTTCTTC CAVASGGLTYNEQFF
14 NA TRBJ2-5 few TRBV7-6 TGTGCCAGCAGCTTAAACTCTCATGGAGAGACCCAGTACTTC CASSLNSHGETQYF
14 NA TRBJ2-5 NA TRBV20-1 TGCAGTGCTAAGGGGGGGCCAGTCCAAGAGACCCAGTACTTC CSAKGGPVQETQYF
15 NA TRBJ2-3 NA TRBV7-7 TGTGCCAGCAGCTTAGCGGGGGGCGAAGGAGATACGCAGTATTTT CASSLAGGEGDTQYF
15 TRBD1 TRBJ2-1 NA TRBV25-1 TGTGCCAGCAGCCGACAGGGGGCAGGTGACAATGAGCAGTTCTTC CASSRQGAGDNEQFF
15 NA TRBJ1-5 NA TRBV7-2 TGTGCCAGCAGCGTTGGACGGTATAGCAATCAGCCCCAGCATTTT CASSVGRYSNQPQHF
14 NA TRBJ1-1 NA TRBV12-3/TRBV12-4 TGTGCCAGCATTCGAATGGTGGGGAACACTGAAGCTTTCTTT CASIRMVGNTEAFF
12 NA TRBJ1-5 NA TRBV12-3/TRBV12-4 TGTGCCAGCGGGACAATCAATCAGCCCCAGCATTTT CASGTINQPQHF
14 TRBD2 TRBJ2-5 few TRBV20-1 TGCAGTGCTCCCCTAGCGGGGGGGCAAGAGACCCAGTACTTC CSAPLAGGQETQYF
16 NA TRBJ2-4 few TRBV7-2 TGTGCCAGCAGCGTAATCGGGGGTATGACCAAAAACATTCAGTACTTC CASSVIGGMTKNIQYF
16 TRBD2 TRBJ2-5 NA TRBV4-3 TGCGCCAGCAGCCAAGGCGGCCGGGGGGGCCGAGAGACCCAGTACTTC CASSQGGRGGRETQYF